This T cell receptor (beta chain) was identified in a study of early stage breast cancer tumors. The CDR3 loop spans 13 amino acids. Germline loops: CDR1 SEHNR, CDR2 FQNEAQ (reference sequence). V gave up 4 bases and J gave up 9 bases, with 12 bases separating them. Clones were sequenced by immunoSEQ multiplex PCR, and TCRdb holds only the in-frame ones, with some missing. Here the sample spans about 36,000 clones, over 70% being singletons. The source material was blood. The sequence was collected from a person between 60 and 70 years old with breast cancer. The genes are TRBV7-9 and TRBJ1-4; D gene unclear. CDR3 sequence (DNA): TGTGCCAGCAGCTCCCCGAGAACCAAAAAACTGTTTTTT. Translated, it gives CASSSPRTKKLFF.